This TCR beta chain originates from a study of cytomegalovirus exposure and HLA in healthy donors. About the research overall: Unique TCRs from HLA-typed donors, 65 million to 85 million of them, were held in an early data release.

In the PCR, 60 Vbeta and 13 Jbeta primers were used. The repertoire was sequenced with immunoSEQ multiplex PCR; TCRdb's copy has only in-frame clones and lacks some. The sample consists of about 140,000 clones, over 70% of them appearing once. This clone was counted a few times. The target antigen is unknown. Study conclusions and caveats: High specificity and sensitivity for cytomegalovirus status were reported for the classifier. Some highly shared sequence variants likely arose as a pipeline artifact.

Trimming removed 7 bases at V and 2 bases at J, with 6 bases between. The CDR3 has 11 amino acids. Germline V gene sequence: CDR1 SNHLY, CDR2 FYNNEI. The sequence was collected from a man between 40 and 49 years old in good health and CMV-seronegative. The source material was PBMCs. V is TRBV2 and J is TRBJ2-7; no definite D call. The CDR3 DNA reads TGTGCCAGCATCGGTGCCTACGAGCAGTACTTC. This sequence encodes CASIGAYEQYF.